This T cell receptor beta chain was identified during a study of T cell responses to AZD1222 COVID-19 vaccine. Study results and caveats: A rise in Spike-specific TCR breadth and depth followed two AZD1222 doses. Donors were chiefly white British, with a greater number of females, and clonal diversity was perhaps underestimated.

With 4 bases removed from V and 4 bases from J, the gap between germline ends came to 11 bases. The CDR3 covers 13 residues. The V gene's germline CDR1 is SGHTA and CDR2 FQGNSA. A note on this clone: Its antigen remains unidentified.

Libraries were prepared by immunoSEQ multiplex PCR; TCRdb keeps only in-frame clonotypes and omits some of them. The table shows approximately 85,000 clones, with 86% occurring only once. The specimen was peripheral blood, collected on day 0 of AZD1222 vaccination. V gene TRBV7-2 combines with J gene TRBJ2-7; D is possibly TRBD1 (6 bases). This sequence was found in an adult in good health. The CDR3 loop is CASSSQGPYEQYF. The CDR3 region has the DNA TGTGCCAGCAGCTCACAGGGTCCGTACGAGCAGTACTTC. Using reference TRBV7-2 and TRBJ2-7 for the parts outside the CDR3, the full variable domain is GAGVSQSPSNKVTEKGKDVELRCDPISGHTALYWYRQSLGQGLEFLIYFQGNSAPDKSGLPSDRFSAERTGGSVSTLTIQRTQQEDSAVYLCASSSQGPYEQYFGPGTRLTVT.